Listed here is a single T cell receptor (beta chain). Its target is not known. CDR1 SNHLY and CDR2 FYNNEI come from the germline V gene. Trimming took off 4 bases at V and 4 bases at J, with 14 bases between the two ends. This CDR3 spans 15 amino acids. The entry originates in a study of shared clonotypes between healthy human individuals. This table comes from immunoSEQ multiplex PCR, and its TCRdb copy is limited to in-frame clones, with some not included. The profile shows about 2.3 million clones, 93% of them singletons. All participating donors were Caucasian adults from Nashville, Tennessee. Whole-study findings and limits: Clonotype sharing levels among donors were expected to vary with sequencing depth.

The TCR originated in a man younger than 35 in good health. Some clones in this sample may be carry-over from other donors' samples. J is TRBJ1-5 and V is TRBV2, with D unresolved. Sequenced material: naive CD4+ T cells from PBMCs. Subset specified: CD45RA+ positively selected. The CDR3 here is CASSVERERNQPQHF. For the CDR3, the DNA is TGTGCCAGCAGTGTGGAAAGGGAGAGAAATCAGCCCCAGCATTTT. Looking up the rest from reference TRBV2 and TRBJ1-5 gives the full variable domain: EPEVTQTPSHQVTQMGQEVILRCVPISNHLYFYWYRQILGQKVEFLVSFYNNEISEKSEIFDDQFSVERPDGSNFTLKIRSTKLEDSAMYFCASSVERERNQPQHFGDGTRLSIL.